This TCR beta chain originates from a study of graft-versus-host responses after intestinal transplantation. General study points: Across patients carrying graft-donor T cell macrochimerism, allografts held high graft-versus-host to host-versus-graft clonal ratios. GvH clones detected in recipient marrow included some appearing first in ileum or blood.

The count of this clone is one. As yet, its antigen is unknown. Sequenced by immunoSEQ multiplex PCR; TCRdb stores in-frame clones only, minus some. The table lists under 150,000 clones, 90% of them singletons. This sequence was found in a human donor who received an intestinal transplant. This specimen was unstimulated CD4+ T cells sorted from spleen or lymph node cells, taken before intestinal transplant.

The CDR3 bases are TGTGCCAGCAGCTTGTCCAGGACAGGGGGCACAGATACGCAGTATTTT. Amino acid sequence: CASSLSRTGGTDTQYF. This chain uses TRBV5-6 with TRBJ2-3, with 9 bases identical to TRBD1. Germline V CDR1 and CDR2: SGHDT, YYEEEE. Unmatched junction bases numbered 4, after V lost 1 base and J lost 1 base. This CDR3 is built from 16 residues. Complete variable domain (other parts from reference TRBV5-6 and TRBJ2-3): DAGVTQSPTHLIKTRGQQVTLRCSPKSGHDTVSWYQQALGQGPQFIFQYYEEEERQRGNFPDRFSGHQFPNYSSELNVNALLLGDSALYLCASSLSRTGGTDTQYFGPGTRLTVL.